This is a list of T cell receptor beta chains from one sample in a study of T cell responses to AZD1222 COVID-19 vaccine. Measured with immunoSEQ multiplex PCR; TCRdb has only the in-frame clones, and not every one. This repertoire shows about 92,000 clones, about nine tenths found once; its top ten account for about a tenth. The specimen was peripheral blood, collected on day 0 of AZD1222 vaccination. These receptors came from an adult in good health. CDR3s include the opening cysteine and the closing phenylalanine or tryptophan. The D gene is left open where the match is weak. Only some rows state a clone size, as once, few, many or a class for expanded clones.

TRBJ2-2 . TRBV5-6 . CASGYRETGELFF TGTGCCAGCGGGTACAGGGAGACCGGGGAGCTGTTTTTT
TRBJ2-7 medium-sized TRBV5-6 . CASSWGDSSEQYF TGTGCCAGCAGCTGGGGGGACTCCAGCGAGCAGTACTTC
TRBJ2-7 . TRBV30 TRBD1 CAWSRGSYEQYF TGTGCCTGGAGCAGGGGGAGCTACGAGCAGTACTTC
TRBJ2-3 . TRBV2 . CASSVAALPTDTQYF TGTGCCAGCAGTGTGGCAGCTCTACCCACAGATACGCAGTATTTT
TRBJ2-2 once TRBV30 TRBD1 CAWTLRDRANTGELFF TGTGCCTGGACTCTTCGGGACAGGGCGAACACCGGGGAGCTGTTTTTT
TRBJ1-4 . TRBV6-6 TRBD1 CASSFEGALGNEKLFF TGTGCCAGCAGTTTTGAGGGGGCGCTGGGGAATGAAAAACTGTTTTTT
TRBJ2-5 . TRBV7-9 TRBD2 CASSPGTSAETQYF TGTGCCAGCAGCCCAGGGACTAGCGCAGAGACCCAGTACTTC
TRBJ2-3 . TRBV5-1 TRBD2 CASSPGGRETDTQYF TGCGCCAGCAGCCCGGGGGGGCGAGAAACAGATACGCAGTATTTT
TRBJ2-7 few TRBV23-1 . CASSQSQPDGASFYYEQYF TGCGCCAGCAGTCAATCGCAACCGGACGGCGCCTCATTTTACTACGAGCAGTACTTC
TRBJ1-2 few TRBV18 . CASRDTTNRGYGYTF TGTGCCAGCCGGGACACAACCAATCGTGGCTATGGCTACACCTTC
TRBJ1-6 . TRBV30 . CAWSKQANGNSPLHF TGTGCCTGGAGTAAACAGGCGAATGGTAATTCACCCCTCCACTTT
TRBJ1-4 few TRBV7-2 . CASSSGTRGEKLFF TGTGCCAGCAGCTCGGGGACGAGGGGTGAAAAACTGTTTTTT
TRBJ1-5 once TRBV12-5 . CASGLVTDQPQHF TGTGCTAGTGGTTTGGTGACGGATCAGCCCCAGCATTTT
TRBJ1-3 few TRBV6-1 . CASSEMSEGNTIYF TGTGCCAGCAGTGAAATGAGCGAGGGAAACACCATATATTTT
TRBJ1-1 . TRBV6-4 TRBD1 CASSDRGGKAFF TGTGCCAGCAGTGACCGAGGGGGCAAAGCTTTCTTT
TRBJ2-7 few TRBV10-1 . CASSDGVEQYF TGCGCCAGCAGTGACGGGGTCGAGCAGTACTTC
TRBJ1-1 . TRBV19 . CASSTEGLGTEAFF TGTGCCAGTAGTACGGAAGGTCTTGGGACTGAAGCTTTCTTT
TRBJ2-7 . TRBV7-9 . CASSDPGPWYF TGTGCCAGCAGCGATCCGGGGCCTTGGTACTTC
TRBJ1-2 . TRBV5-5 . CASSLVVYGYTF TGTGCCAGCAGCTTGGTAGTCTATGGCTACACCTTC
TRBJ2-3 . TRBV30 . CAWISNRDLLETDTQYF TGTGCCTGGATATCGAACCGGGACCTTTTAGAAACAGATACGCAGTATTTT
TRBJ2-7 . TRBV14 . CASSHGLGQYF TGTGCCAGCAGCCACGGTCTAGGGCAGTACTTC
TRBJ1-2 . TRBV4-1 . CASSPPFRGRNYYGYTF .
TRBJ1-1 . TRBV5-1 TRBD1 CASSGGMNTEAFF TGCGCCAGCTCAGGGGGCATGAACACTGAAGCTTTCTTT
TRBJ1-2 once TRBV18 TRBD1 CASSPPGSGGAYGYTF TGTGCCAGCTCACCACCGGGGTCAGGGGGCGCCTATGGCTACACCTTC
TRBJ2-4 . TRBV3-1/TRBV3-2 TRBD1 CASSQRGPAKNIQYF TGTGCCAGCAGCCAGAGGGGGCCGGCCAAAAACATTCAGTACTTC
TRBJ1-3 . TRBV28 . CASTLSRGRGNTIYF TGTGCCAGCACCTTGTCCAGGGGACGTGGAAACACCATATATTTT
TRBJ1-2 . TRBV30 . CAWSAGFGSYGYTF TGTGCCTGGAGTGCGGGGTTTGGTAGCTATGGCTACACCTTC
TRBJ2-3 few TRBV7-2 . CASSPTKNTDTQYF TGTGCCAGCAGCCCGACTAAGAACACAGATACGCAGTATTTT
TRBJ1-2 few TRBV28 . CASSSPGPNGGYTF TGTGCCAGCAGTTCCCCGGGCCCAAATGGTGGCTACACCTTC
TRBJ2-2 . TRBV5-1 TRBD1 CASRQRTGRTGELFF TGCGCCAGCAGACAAAGGACAGGGAGAACCGGGGAGCTGTTTTTT
TRBJ1-4 once TRBV30 . CAWSELGDEKLFF TGTGCCTGGTCGGAGCTGGGGGATGAAAAACTGTTTTTT
TRBJ2-5 . TRBV19 . CASRQQGQETQYF TGTGCCAGTAGACAACAGGGCCAAGAGACCCAGTACTTC
TRBJ1-2 . TRBV13 . CASSSPGSPFYGYTF TGTGCCAGCAGCTCCCCGGGCTCCCCCTTCTATGGCTACACCTTC
TRBJ2-7 . TRBV6-5 . CASSETFPYEQYF TGTGCCAGCAGCGAGACATTCCCCTACGAGCAGTACTTC
TRBJ1-3 . TRBV24-1 . CATSDQGRAGNTIYF TGTGCCACCAGTGATCAGGGGAGGGCTGGAAACACCATATATTTT
TRBJ2-5 . TRBV28 TRBD1 CASSQGGGERTQYF TGTGCCAGCAGCCAAGGGGGCGGAGAACGGACCCAGTACTTC
TRBJ1-2 . TRBV3-1/TRBV3-2 . CASSQWQSNYGYTF TGTGCCAGCAGCCAATGGCAGTCTAACTATGGCTACACCTTC
TRBJ1-2 . TRBV18 . CASSPGTNTNYGYTF TGTGCCAGCTCACCAGGGACAAACACTAACTATGGCTACACCTTC
TRBJ1-1 . TRBV11-2 . CASSLVAQGNTEAFF TGTGCCAGCAGCTTAGTCGCACAGGGGAACACTGAAGCTTTCTTT
TRBJ2-3 . TRBV20-1 . CSVVTDTQYF TGCAGTGTTGTTACAGATACGCAGTATTTT
TRBJ2-7 . TRBV28 TRBD2 CASSPQGLAGVYEQYF TGTGCCAGCAGCCCCCAAGGACTAGCGGGAGTATACGAGCAGTACTTC
TRBJ1-6 . TRBV5-1 . CASSLVSDNNSPLHF TGCGCCAGCAGCTTGGTGTCAGATAATAATTCACCCCTCCACTTT
TRBJ2-1 . TRBV19 TRBD1 CASSRIPGQSLNEQFF TGTGCCAGTAGTAGAATACCGGGACAGAGCCTAAATGAGCAGTTCTTC
TRBJ2-3 . TRBV7-9 TRBD2 CASSSYSGGAATDTQYF TGTGCCAGCAGCTCCTATAGCGGGGGGGCCGCGACAGATACGCAGTATTTT
TRBJ1-5 . TRBV19 . CASSISGQPQHF TGTGCCAGTAGTATCAGCGGACAGCCCCAGCATTTT
TRBJ1-1 . TRBV19 . CASRTQGSTRYTFF TGTGCCAGTAGGACCCAGGGGAGCACCCGGTATACTTTCTTT
TRBJ1-3 . TRBV30 . CAWSVLVNTIYF TGTGCCTGGAGTGTACTAGTAAACACCATATATTTT
TRBJ2-6 . TRBV25-1 TRBD1 CASSGFPGQVSGANVLTF TGTGCCAGCAGTGGGTTTCCGGGACAGGTCTCTGGGGCCAACGTCCTGACTTTC
TRBJ1-6 . TRBV21-1 . CASSSRTGSGSPLHF TGTGCCAGCAGCTCTCGGACAGGTTCGGGTTCACCCCTCCACTTT
TRBJ1-1 . TRBV18 TRBD1 CASSPPVAGGNTEAFF TGTGCCAGCTCACCACCCGTGGCAGGGGGGAACACTGAAGCTTTCTTT
TRBJ2-7 . TRBV7-8 . CASTNRLVGKSGYEQYF TGTGCCAGCACCAATAGGCTGGTGGGTAAGTCTGGATACGAGCAGTACTTC
TRBJ2-7 . TRBV15 TRBD1 CATSRDPGTVLYEQYF TGTGCCACCAGCAGGGATCCCGGGACAGTCCTCTACGAGCAGTACTTC
TRBJ1-6 . TRBV6-1 . CASSEFYRDNSPLHF TGTGCCAGCAGTGAATTTTACAGGGACAATTCACCCCTCCACTTT
TRBJ1-6 . TRBV30 . CAWTRVGTGRNSPLHF TGTGCCTGGACCCGCGTTGGAACAGGAAGAAATTCACCCCTCCACTTT
TRBJ1-4 . TRBV7-2 TRBD1 CASSLGTQGVGEKLFF TGTGCCAGCAGCTTAGGGACTCAGGGGGTCGGTGAAAAACTGTTTTTT
TRBJ1-1 once TRBV5-1 . CASSVGGNRVNTEAFF TGCGCCAGCAGCGTGGGAGGGAACAGGGTGAACACTGAAGCTTTCTTT
TRBJ2-2 . TRBV28 TRBD1 CASSLDRVTGELFF TGTGCCAGCAGTTTGGACAGGGTCACCGGGGAGCTGTTTTTT